This TCR beta chain was sequenced in a study of control samples from healthy donors and cancer patients. Sequenced by immunoSEQ multiplex PCR; TCRdb stores in-frame clones only, minus some. The sample holds 120,000 to 150,000 clones, roughly 90% seen once. The CDR3 loop spans 16 amino acids. The germline V and J ends were trimmed by 4 bases and 0 bases, with 13 bases remaining between them. Germline V gene data show CDR1 as SGHVS and CDR2 as FNYEAQ. Material for sequencing was blood. The sequence derives from a young man in good health. J is TRBJ2-1 and V is TRBV7-6; tentatively, D is TRBD1 or TRBD2 (5 bases each). The chain's CDR3 is CASSYDKRGSYNEQFF. The DNA of the CDR3 is TGTGCCAGCAGCTACGACAAGAGGGGCTCCTACAATGAGCAGTTCTTC.